This entry is about one TCR beta chain. This sample was included in a study of blood T cells in healthy people across ages. Sample-barcoded 5' priming and a J-beta primer mix drove a second PCR of 7 to 11 cycles. A 12-random-nucleotide template-switch adaptor tagged each cDNA molecule. TCRdb re-derived calls from the 5' RACE reads in MiXCR, one entry per CDR3 protein. Of roughly 680,000 distinct CDR3 sequences listed, 40% to 65% are singletons. The sample taken for sequencing was blood. This TCR came from a woman of 80 years or more in good health.

CDR3 sequence: CASSQDWGGAQAGELFF. CDR3 in DNA: TGCGCCAGCAGCCAAGATTGGGGGGGGGCCCAGGCCGGGGAGCTGTTTTTT. The rearrangement links TRBV4-1 to TRBJ2-2, with D possibly being TRBD2 (7 bases). Germline V lookup: CDR1 MGHRA, CDR2 YSYEKL. There are 17 residues in the CDR3. V was trimmed by 0 bases and J by 6 bases, leaving 17 bases between them.